The text below deals with one TCR beta chain. This record comes from a study of blood T cell repertoires in COVID-19. Original handling: Reference gene primers were amplified, and this amplification served to estimate nucleated cell counts. Method: immunoSEQ multiplex PCR; TCRdb's copy keeps in-frame clones and lacks some. V and J calls and clone size are given by that table; D and trimming were obtained from the DNA. The sample yields about 310,000 clones, around 87% seen once. Sample: peripheral blood. This sequence was found in a man aged 65 to 79 with acute or convalescent COVID-19.

The CDR3 DNA reads as TGCAGCGTTGATATCGGGGGGAACACTGAAGCTTTCTTT. Its protein product is CSVDIGGNTEAFF. The chain carries TRBV29-1 and TRBJ1-1; perhaps TRBD1 as D (5 bases). V shed 3 bases and J shed 1 base, with 9 bases lying between them. Germline V gene lookup returns CDR1 SQVTM and CDR2 ANQGSEA. There are 13 residues in the CDR3.